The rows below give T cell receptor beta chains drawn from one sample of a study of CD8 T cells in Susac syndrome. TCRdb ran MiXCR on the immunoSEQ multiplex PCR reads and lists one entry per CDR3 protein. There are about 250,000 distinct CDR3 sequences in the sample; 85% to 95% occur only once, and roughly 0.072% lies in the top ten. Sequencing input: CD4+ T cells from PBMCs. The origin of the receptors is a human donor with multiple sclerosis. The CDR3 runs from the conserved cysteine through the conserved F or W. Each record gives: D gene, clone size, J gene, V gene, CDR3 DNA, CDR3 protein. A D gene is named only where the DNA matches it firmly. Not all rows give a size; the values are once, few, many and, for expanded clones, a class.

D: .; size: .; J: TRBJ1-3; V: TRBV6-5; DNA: TGTGCCAGCAGCCCCGGTCTGGGGAACACCATATATTTT; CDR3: CASSPGLGNTIYF
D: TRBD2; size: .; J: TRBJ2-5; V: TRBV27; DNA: TGTGCCAGCAGTCCAAGGACTAGCGGGATTCAAGAGACCCAGTACTTC; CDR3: CASSPRTSGIQETQYF
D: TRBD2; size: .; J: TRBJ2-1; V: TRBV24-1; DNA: TGTGCCACCAGTGATAAGCGGGGGGCCTACAATGAGCAGTTCTTC; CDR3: CATSDKRGAYNEQFF
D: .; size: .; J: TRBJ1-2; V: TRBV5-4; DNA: TGTGCCAGCAGCGCGCTAGAGGGTCAAATCGGGGGCTACACCTTC; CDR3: CASSALEGQIGGYTF
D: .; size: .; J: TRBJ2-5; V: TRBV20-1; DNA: TGCAGTGCTAGAGATCTAGTGGAAGAGACCCAGTACTTC; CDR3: CSARDLVEETQYF
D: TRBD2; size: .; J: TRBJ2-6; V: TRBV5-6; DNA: TGTGCCAGCAGCTCTGGACTAGCGGGGGCTGGGGCCAACGTCCTGACTTTC; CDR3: CASSSGLAGAGANVLTF
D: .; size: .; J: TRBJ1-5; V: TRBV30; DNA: TGTGCCTGGAGTTACGCCGGGGGGGACAATCAGCCCCAGCATTTT; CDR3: CAWSYAGGDNQPQHF
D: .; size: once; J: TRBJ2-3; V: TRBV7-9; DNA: TGTGCCAGCAGCTCTCACGGGACACCCCCGGATACGCAGTATTTT; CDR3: CASSSHGTPPDTQYF
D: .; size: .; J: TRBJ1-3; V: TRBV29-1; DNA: TGCAGCGTTGAAGATCTAGGGTTCTCTGGAAACACCATATATTTT; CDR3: CSVEDLGFSGNTIYF
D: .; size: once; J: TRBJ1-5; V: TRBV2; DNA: TGTGCCAGCAACAACAGGGCCGGTGGCAATCAGCCCCAGCATTTT; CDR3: CASNNRAGGNQPQHF
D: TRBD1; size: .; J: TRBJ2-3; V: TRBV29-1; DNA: TGCAGCGTTGAGGGGGACAGGGTTGCGACAGATACGCAGTATTTT; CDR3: CSVEGDRVATDTQYF
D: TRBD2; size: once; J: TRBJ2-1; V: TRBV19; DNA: TGTGCCAGTATCGGGGGGAGAGGGAGCTCCTACAATGAGCAGTTCTTC; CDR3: CASIGGRGSSYNEQFF
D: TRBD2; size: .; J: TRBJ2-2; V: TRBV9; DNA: TGTGCCAGCAGCGTAGGGGCGGGAGGGCCCGGGGAGCTGTTTTTT; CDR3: CASSVGAGGPGELFF
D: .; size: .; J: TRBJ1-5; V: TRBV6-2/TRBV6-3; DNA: TGTGCCAGCAGTTACCGGGACAAACGCAATCAGCCCCAGCATTTT; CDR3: CASSYRDKRNQPQHF
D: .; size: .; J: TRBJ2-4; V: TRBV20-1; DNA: TGCAGTGCCCCCGGGCCGGGCCTAGCCAAAAACATTCAGTACTTC; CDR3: CSAPGPGLAKNIQYF
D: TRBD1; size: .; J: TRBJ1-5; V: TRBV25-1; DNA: TGTGCCACCTCTCGACAGGGTGGCAATCAGCCCCAGCATTTT; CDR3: CATSRQGGNQPQHF
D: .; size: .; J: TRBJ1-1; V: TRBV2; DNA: TGTGCCAGCTGGTGGAACACTGAAGCTTTCTTT; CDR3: CASWWNTEAFF